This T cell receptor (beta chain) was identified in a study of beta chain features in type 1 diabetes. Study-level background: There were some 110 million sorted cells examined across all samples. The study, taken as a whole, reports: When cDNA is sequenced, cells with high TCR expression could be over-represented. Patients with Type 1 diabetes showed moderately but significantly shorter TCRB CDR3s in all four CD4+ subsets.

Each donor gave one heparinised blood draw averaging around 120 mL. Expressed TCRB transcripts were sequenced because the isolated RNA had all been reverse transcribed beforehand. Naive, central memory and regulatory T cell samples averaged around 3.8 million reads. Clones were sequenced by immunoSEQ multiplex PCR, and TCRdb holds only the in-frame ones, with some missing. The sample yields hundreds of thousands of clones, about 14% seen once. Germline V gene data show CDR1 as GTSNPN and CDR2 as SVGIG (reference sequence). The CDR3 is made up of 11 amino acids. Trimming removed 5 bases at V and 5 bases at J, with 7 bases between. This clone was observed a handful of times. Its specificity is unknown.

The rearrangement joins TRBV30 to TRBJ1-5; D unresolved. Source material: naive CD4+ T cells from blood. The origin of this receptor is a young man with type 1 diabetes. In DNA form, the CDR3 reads TGTGCCTGGGGTCGGGATCAGCCCCAGCATTTT. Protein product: CAWGRDQPQHF.